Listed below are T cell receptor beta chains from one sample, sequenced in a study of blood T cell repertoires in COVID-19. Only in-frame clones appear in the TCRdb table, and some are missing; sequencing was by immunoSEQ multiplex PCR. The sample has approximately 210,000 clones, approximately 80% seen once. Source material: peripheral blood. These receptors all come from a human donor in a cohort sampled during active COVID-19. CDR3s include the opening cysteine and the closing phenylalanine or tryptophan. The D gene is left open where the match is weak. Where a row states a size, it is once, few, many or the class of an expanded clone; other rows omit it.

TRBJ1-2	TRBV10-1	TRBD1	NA	TGCGCCACTGGACAGGATCCTAACTATGGCTACACCTTC	CATGQDPNYGYTF
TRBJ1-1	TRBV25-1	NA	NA	TGTGCCAGCAGAGAGCTTGGGGAGCTGAACACTGAAGCTTTCTTT	CASRELGELNTEAFF
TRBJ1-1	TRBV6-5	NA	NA	TGTGCCAGCAGACCGGCCGGGGGAGGGACTGAAGCTTTCTTT	CASRPAGGGTEAFF
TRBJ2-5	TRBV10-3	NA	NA	TGTGCCATCAGTGATGGTCAGGGAAGGGGGTACCAAGAGACCCAGTACTTC	CAISDGQGRGYQETQYF
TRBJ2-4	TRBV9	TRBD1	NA	TGTGCCAGCAGCGAAGGACAGGGAAGCATTCAGTACTTC	CASSEGQGSIQYF
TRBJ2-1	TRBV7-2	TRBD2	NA	TGTGCCAGCAGCCCACTCACTAGAGCGGGGGGGCATGAGCAGTTCTTC	CASSPLTRAGGHEQFF
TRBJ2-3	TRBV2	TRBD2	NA	TGTGCCAGCAGTGCGCCTACGGGGGGGCGAGCAGATACGCAGTATTTT	CASSAPTGGRADTQYF
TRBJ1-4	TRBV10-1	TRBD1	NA	TGCGCCAGCACCGCCCCGGGACAGGGGGCGGGTGAAAAACTGTTTTTT	CASTAPGQGAGEKLFF
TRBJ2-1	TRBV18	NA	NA	TGTGCCAGCTCACCACCTACAGGGACGAATGAGCAGTTCTTC	CASSPPTGTNEQFF
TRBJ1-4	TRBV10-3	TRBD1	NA	TGTGCCATCAGCCTGGGACAGGGACCGATACCTGAAAAACTGTTTTTT	CAISLGQGPIPEKLFF
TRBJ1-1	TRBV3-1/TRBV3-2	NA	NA	TGTGCCAGCAACCCCGGCCGAGGGCGCACTGAAGCTTTCTTT	CASNPGRGRTEAFF
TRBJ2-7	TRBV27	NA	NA	TGTGCCAGAATTTGGGCAGGGGGACTTTACGAGCAGTACTTC	CARIWAGGLYEQYF
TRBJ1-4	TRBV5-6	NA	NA	TGTGCCAGCAGCACGCAGGGAAGGACAAAACTGTTTTTT	CASSTQGRTKLFF
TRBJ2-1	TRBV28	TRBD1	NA	TGTGCCAGCAGTGGGACAGGGGGCTCTTGGGTGCAGTTCTTC	CASSGTGGSWVQFF
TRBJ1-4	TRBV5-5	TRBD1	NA	TGTGCCAGCAGCTTACAGGGGGCGGGTGAAAAACTGTTTTTT	CASSLQGAGEKLFF
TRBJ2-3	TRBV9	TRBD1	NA	TGTGCCAGCAGCCAGGGGGGCACAGATACGCAGTATTTT	CASSQGGTDTQYF
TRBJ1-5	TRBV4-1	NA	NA	TGCGCCAGCAGCCGAACAGGGTTTGATCAGCCCCAGCATTTT	CASSRTGFDQPQHF
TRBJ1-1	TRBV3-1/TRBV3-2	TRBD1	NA	TGTGCCAGCAGCCACAGGGACAGGGAAAACACTGAAGCTTTCTTT	CASSHRDRENTEAFF
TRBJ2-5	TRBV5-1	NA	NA	TGCGCCAGCAGCTTGGATAACAGGGAAAGTGGAGAGACCCAGTACTTC	CASSLDNRESGETQYF
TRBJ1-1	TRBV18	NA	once	TGTGCCAGCTCACCAGAGGTGGCTGGGAACACTGAAGCTTTCTTT	CASSPEVAGNTEAFF
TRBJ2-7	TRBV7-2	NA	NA	TGTGCCAGCAGCTTATCGCCCGGGTATAACGAGCAGTACTTC	CASSLSPGYNEQYF
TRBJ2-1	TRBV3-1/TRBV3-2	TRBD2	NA	TGTGCCAGCAGCCAAAGGGGACTAGCGAGGAATGAGCAGTTCTTC	CASSQRGLARNEQFF
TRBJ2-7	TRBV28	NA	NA	TGTGCCAGCAGTGGTACCTACGAGCAGTACTTC	CASSGTYEQYF
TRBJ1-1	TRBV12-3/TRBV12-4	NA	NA	TGTGCCAGCAGCCTCCTGAACACTGAAGCTTTCTTT	CASSLLNTEAFF
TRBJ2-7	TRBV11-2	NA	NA	TGTGCCAGCAGCATAGGGCTCGAGCAGTACTTC	CASSIGLEQYF
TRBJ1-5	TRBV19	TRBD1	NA	TGTGCCAGTAGTTACCGGGACAGGGATCAGCCCCAGCATTTT	CASSYRDRDQPQHF
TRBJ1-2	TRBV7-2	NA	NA	TGTGCCAGCAGCTTATACGGAGCTAACTATGGCTACACCTTC	CASSLYGANYGYTF
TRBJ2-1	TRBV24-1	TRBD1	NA	TGTGCCACCAGTGACTCCGGGACAGGGCCTTACAATGAGCAGTTCTTC	CATSDSGTGPYNEQFF
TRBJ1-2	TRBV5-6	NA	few	TGTGCCAGCAGCTTTAGTGTACCACCGATCTACACCTTC	CASSFSVPPIYTF
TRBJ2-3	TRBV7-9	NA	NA	TGTGCCAGCAGCTTCGGGATCCCGGGTAGTACAGATACGCAGTATTTT	CASSFGIPGSTDTQYF
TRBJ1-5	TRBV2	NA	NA	TGTGCCAGTAACGACAGGAGGACGATATATAGCAATCAGCCCCAGCATTTT	CASNDRRTIYSNQPQHF
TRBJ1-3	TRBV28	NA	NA	TGTGCCAGCAGTTCCCGACAGGCCTATTCTGGAAACACCATATATTTT	CASSSRQAYSGNTIYF
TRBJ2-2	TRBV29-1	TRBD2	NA	TGCAGCGGGATTCGGGGGGATAGCACCGGGGAGCTGTTTTTT	CSGIRGDSTGELFF
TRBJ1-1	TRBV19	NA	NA	TGTGCCAGTGTGGGGGGAATTGAAGCTTTCTTT	CASVGGIEAFF
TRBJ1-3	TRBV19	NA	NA	TGTGCCAGTAGCTCACCGGGCGGGGCCGCCAGACACTCTGGAAACACCATATATTTT	CASSSPGGAARHSGNTIYF
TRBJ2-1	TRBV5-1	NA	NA	TGCGCCAGCAGCTTGGGTCAGGGTTCGGGCAATGAGCAGTTCTTC	CASSLGQGSGNEQFF
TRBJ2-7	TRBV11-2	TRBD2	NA	TGTGCCAGCAAGAAAATTAGCGGGAGTCACTACGAGCAGTACTTC	CASKKISGSHYEQYF
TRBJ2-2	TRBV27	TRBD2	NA	TGTGCCAGCAGTGACCTAGCGGGAGCGAGAGGGGAGCTGTTTTTT	CASSDLAGARGELFF
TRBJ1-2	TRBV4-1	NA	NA	TGCGCCAGCAGCCAAGATCCTGCCACCCGGAACTATGGCTACACCTTC	CASSQDPATRNYGYTF
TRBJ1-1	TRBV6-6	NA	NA	TGTGCCAGCAGTTACGGGACTAGGCTTGGGGCTGAAGCTTTCTTT	CASSYGTRLGAEAFF
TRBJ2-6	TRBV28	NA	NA	TGTGCCAGCAGTTCTCCGGGGAAGTCGGCTGGGGCCAACGTCCTGACTTTC	CASSSPGKSAGANVLTF
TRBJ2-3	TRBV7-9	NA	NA	TGTGCCAGCAGCTTATCACTTAGCACAGATACGCAGTATTTT	CASSLSLSTDTQYF
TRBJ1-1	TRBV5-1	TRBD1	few	TGCGCCAGCAGGTTGACGGGACAGGGGGGTTTGAACACTGAAGCTTTCTTT	CASRLTGQGGLNTEAFF
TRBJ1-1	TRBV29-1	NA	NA	TGCAGCGTGCAGGGGCAGTTTTCGGACACTGAAGCTTTCTTT	CSVQGQFSDTEAFF
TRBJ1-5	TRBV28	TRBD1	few	TGTGCCAGCAGTTTTTTTAGGGGACAGAGCAATCAGCCCCAGCATTTT	CASSFFRGQSNQPQHF
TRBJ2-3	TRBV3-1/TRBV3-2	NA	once	TGTGCCAGCAGCCGGCGGCAGGGGACAGATACGCAGTATTTT	CASSRRQGTDTQYF
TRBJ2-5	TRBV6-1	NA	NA	TGTGCCAGCAGTGAAACTCACAGTCCAACGATAGAGTACCAAGAGACCCAGTACTTC	CASSETHSPTIEYQETQYF
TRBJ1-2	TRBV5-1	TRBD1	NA	TGCGCCAGCAGCGCGGCAGGGGGATGGGATGGCTACACCTTC	CASSAAGGWDGYTF
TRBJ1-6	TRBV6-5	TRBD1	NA	TGTGCCAGCAGAGACAGGGGTTCAAGTTCACCCCTCCACTTT	CASRDRGSSSPLHF
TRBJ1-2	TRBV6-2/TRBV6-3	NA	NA	TGTGCCAGCAGTCGGAGGGTTTATGGCTACACCTTC	CASSRRVYGYTF